This T cell receptor beta chain was obtained from a study of blood T cell repertoires in COVID-19. Turning to the study itself: Sites across the United States, Italy and Spain contributed samples from acute and convalescent COVID-19. The cDNA or gDNA used as material had been derived from T cells, B-cell-depleted T cells, or PBMCs.

After removal of 3 bases from V and 5 bases from J, the junction contained 12 bases not matched to a gene. This CDR3 spans 16 amino acids. In germline, CDR1 is LNHDA, CDR2 SQIVND (reference sequence). The repertoire was sequenced with immunoSEQ multiplex PCR; TCRdb's copy has only in-frame clones and lacks some. The sample lists about 71,000 clones; about four fifths were seen once. The clonotype originates from a man aged 65 to 85 with acute or convalescent COVID-19. This rearrangement joins TRBV19 to TRBJ2-7; 8 bases line up with TRBD1. Sequences were obtained from peripheral blood. The CDR3 region has the DNA TGTGCCAGTAGTATGAGCGTCAGGGGGCTTGACCACGAGCAGTACTTC. It specifies CASSMSVRGLDHEQYF.